This T cell receptor (beta chain) derives from a study of blood T cells in healthy people across ages. A second about 7 to 12 cycle PCR used barcoded and J-beta primers. From the 5' RACE reads, TCRdb called clonotypes with MiXCR, one entry per CDR3 protein. This table has nearly 800,000 distinct CDR3 sequences, around 25% appearing once. This clonotype showed up just a few times. The CDR3 has 17 amino acids. V lost 5 bases and J lost 9; bases outside the gene matches: 14. From germline, CDR1 is SEHNR and CDR2 FQNEAQ (reference sequence). Another study also made use of these data, one on T cells of mothers and their children.

This TCR was recovered from a boy younger than 18 in good health. The chain couples TRBV7-9 to TRBJ1-6, with 9 bases identical to TRBD1. The sequencing sample was made of blood. The CDR3 sequence is CASSTRFRDRVFSPLHF. Here the CDR3 DNA reads TGTGCCAGCAGCACTAGGTTCCGGGACAGGGTGTTTTCACCCCTCCACTTT.